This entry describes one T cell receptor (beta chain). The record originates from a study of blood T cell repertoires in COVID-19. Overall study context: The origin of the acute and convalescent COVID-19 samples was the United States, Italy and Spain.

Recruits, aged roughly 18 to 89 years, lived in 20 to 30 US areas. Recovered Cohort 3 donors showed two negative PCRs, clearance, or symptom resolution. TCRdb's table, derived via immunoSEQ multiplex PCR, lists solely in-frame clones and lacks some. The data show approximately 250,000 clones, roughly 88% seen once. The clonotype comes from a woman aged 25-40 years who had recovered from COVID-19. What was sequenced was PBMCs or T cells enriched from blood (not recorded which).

CDR3 region: CASSLAGEGEAFF. In DNA, the CDR3 is TGTGCCAGCAGCTTGGCCGGGGAGGGTGAAGCTTTCTTT. J is TRBJ1-1 and V is TRBV5-4; D gene ambiguous. Trimming shortened V by 0 bases and J by 7 bases, and 10 bases separated the two germline ends. Germline assignment: CDR1 SGHNT and CDR2 YYREEE (reference sequence). The CDR3 is 13 residues long.